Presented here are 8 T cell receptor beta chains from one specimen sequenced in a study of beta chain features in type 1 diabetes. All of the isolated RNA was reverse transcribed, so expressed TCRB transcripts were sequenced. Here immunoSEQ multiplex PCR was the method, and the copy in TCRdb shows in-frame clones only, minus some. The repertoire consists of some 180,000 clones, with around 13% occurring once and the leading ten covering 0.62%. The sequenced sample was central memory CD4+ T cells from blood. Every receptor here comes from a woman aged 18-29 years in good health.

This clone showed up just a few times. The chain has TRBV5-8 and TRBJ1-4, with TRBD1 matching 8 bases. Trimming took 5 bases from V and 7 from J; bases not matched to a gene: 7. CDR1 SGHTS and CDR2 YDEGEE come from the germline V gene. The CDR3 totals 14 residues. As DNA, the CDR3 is TGTGCCAGCAGTAGAACAGGGGGAGGTGAAAAACTGTTTTTT. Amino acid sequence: CASSRTGGGEKLFF.

The CDR3 DNA reads as TGTGCCAGCAGCTCAAACCCGACTAGCGCAGAGCAGTTCTTC. Translated: CASSSNPTSAEQFF. The genes are TRBV7-3 and TRBJ2-1; TRBD2 matches at 8 bases. J gave up 10 bases and V 4 bases, and 9 bases lay outside the gene matches. The V gene's germline CDR1 is SGHTA and CDR2 FQGTGA. CDR3 length: 14 amino acids.

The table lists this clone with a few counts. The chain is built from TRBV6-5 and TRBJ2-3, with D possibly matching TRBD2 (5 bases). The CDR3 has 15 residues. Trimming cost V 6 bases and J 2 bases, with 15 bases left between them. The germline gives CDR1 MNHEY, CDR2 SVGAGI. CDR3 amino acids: CASSRTGKSTDTQYF. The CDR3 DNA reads TGTGCCAGCAGCAGGACGGGAAAGTCCACAGATACGCAGTATTTT.

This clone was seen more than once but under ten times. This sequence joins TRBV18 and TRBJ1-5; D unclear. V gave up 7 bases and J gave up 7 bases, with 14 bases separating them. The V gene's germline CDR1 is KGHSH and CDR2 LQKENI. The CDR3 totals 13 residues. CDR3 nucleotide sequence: TGTGCCAGCTTAGGCGGGGTAGGACAGCCCCAGCATTTT. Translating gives CASLGGVGQPQHF. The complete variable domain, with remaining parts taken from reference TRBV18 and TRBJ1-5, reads NAGVMQNPRHLVRRRGQEARLRCSPMKGHSHVYWYRQLPEEGLKFMVYLQKENIIDESGMPKERFSAEFPKEGPSILRIQQVVRGDSAAYFCASLGGVGQPQHFGDGTRLSIL.

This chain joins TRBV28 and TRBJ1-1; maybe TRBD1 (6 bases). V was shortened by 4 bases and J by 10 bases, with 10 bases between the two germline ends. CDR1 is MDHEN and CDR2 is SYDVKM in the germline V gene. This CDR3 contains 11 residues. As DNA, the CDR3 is TGTGCCAGCAGTTACCAGGGGAGAGCTTTCTTT. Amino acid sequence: CASSYQGRAFF.

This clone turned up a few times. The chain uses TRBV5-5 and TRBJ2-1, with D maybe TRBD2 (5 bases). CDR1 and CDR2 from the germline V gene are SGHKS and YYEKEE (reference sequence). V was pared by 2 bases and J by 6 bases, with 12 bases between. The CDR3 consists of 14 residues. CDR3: CASSFRLAPNEQFF. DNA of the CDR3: TGTGCCAGCAGCTTCCGTCTAGCCCCCAATGAGCAGTTCTTC.

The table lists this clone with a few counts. The CDR3 here is CAWSGGPQNIQYF. In nucleotides, the CDR3 is TGTGCCTGGAGTGGGGGGCCCCAAAACATTCAGTACTTC. The chain links TRBV30 to TRBJ2-4; D may be TRBD1 (6 bases). The CDR3 sequence is 13 residues long. Germline CDR1 and CDR2: GTSNPN and SVGIG (reference sequence). The V and J ends lost 1 base and 5 bases respectively, with 9 bases between them.

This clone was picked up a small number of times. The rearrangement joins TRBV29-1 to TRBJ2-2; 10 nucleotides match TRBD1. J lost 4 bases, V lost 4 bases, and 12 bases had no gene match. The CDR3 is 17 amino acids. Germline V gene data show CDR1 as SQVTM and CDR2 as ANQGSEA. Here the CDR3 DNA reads TGCAGCGTTGCAGGTGCGGGACAGGGGTCGAGCACCGGGGAGCTGTTTTTT. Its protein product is CSVAGAGQGSSTGELFF.